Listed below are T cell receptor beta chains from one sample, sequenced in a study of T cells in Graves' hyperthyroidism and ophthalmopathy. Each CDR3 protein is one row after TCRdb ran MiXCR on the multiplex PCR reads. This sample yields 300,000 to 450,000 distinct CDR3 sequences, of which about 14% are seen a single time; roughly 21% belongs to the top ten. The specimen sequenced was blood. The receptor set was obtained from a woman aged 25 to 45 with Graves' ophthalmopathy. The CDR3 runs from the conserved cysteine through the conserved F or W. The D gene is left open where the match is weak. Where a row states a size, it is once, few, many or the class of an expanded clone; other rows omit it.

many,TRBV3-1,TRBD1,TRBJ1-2,TGTGCCAGCAGCCACCGGACAGGGGGGAGTTTTCTGAGTGGCTACACCTTC,CASSHRTGGSFLSGYTF
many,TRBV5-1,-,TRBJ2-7,TGCGCCAGCAGCTTGGAGGAGGGCTCCTACGAGCAGTACTTC,CASSLEEGSYEQYF
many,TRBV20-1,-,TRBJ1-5,TGCAGTGCTAGAATTGGGGGCAGGGTAGAACAGCCCCAGCATTTT,CSARIGGRVEQPQHF
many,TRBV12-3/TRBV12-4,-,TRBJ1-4,TGTGCCAGCAACGTGGACGGAGCTAATGAAAAACTGTTTTTT,CASNVDGANEKLFF
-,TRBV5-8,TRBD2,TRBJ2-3,TGTGCCAGCGGATTCCCGGGACTAGCAGGGGCAGATACGCAGTATTTT,CASGFPGLAGADTQYF
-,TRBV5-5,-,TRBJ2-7,TGTGCCAGCAGCCAAAGCGGGTCAGGTCGCTCCTACGAGCAGTACTTC,CASSQSGSGRSYEQYF
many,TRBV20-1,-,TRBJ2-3,TGCAGTGCTAACCTAGGGCGGGGCCGCACAGATACGCAGTATTTT,CSANLGRGRTDTQYF
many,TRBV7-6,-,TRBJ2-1,TGTGCCAGCAGCGATTACGGGGGTGGGTCCTACAATGAGCAGTTCTTC,CASSDYGGGSYNEQFF
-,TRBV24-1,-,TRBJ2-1,TGTGCCATCAGCCCCCGGAGAAGCTCCTACAATGAGCAGTTCTTC,CAISPRRSSYNEQFF
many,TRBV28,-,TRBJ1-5,TGTGCCAGCAAGGGGGTGGAGAGCAATCAGCCCCAGCATTTT,CASKGVESNQPQHF
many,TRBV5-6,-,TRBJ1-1,TGTGCCAGCAGCTCGGGATCGTGGTACACTGAAGCTTTCTTT,CASSSGSWYTEAFF
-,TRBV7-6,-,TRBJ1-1,TGTGCCAGCAGCTTAGCCCTAAATAAACAGGGCGTAGGGGACACTGAAGCTTTCTTT,CASSLALNKQGVGDTEAFF
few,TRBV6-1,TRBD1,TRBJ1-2,TGTGCCAGCAGTTTTTCCGGGACAGCTAACTATGGCTACACCTTC,CASSFSGTANYGYTF
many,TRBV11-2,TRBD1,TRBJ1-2,TGTGCCAGCAGCGTCGCCGGGACAGGCGTATATGGCTACACCTTC,CASSVAGTGVYGYTF
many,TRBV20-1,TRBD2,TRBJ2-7,TGCAGTGCAAAGACGGGACTAGCGGGAAGCTCCTACGAGCAGTACTTC,CSAKTGLAGSSYEQYF
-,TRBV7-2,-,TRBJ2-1,TGTGCCAGCAGCTCTCGGGCGGGGGCTAATGAGCAGTTCTTC,CASSSRAGANEQFF
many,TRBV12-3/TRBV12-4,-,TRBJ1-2,TGTGCCAGCAGTTCGCTGAACTATGGCTACACCTTC,CASSSLNYGYTF
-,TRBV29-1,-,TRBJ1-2,TGCAGCTCTCGGGCCTACTATGGCTACACCTTC,CSSRAYYGYTF
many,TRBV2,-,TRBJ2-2,TGTGCCAGCAGTGAGGAGGGGCTGAACACCGGGGAGCTGTTTTTT,CASSEEGLNTGELFF
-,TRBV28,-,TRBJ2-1,TGTGCCAGCACTACAGGAAGCTCCTACAATGAGCAGTTCTTC,CASTTGSSYNEQFF
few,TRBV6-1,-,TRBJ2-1,TGTGCCAGCAGTGCGAACGATGAGCAGTTCTTC,CASSANDEQFF
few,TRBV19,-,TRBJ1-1,TGTGCCAGTAGTATAGATATCACAGGTGGAGTGACTGAAGCTTTCTTT,CASSIDITGGVTEAFF
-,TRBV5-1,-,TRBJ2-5,TGCGCCAGCAGCCGAGGACTTAGCGGAGAGACCCAGTACTTC,CASSRGLSGETQYF
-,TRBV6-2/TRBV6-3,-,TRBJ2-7,TGTGCCAGCAGTTCCAGTAGGTACGCGCAGTACTTC,CASSSSRYAQYF
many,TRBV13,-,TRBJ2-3,TGTGCCAGCAGCATCAAGACAGGACATACGCAGTATTTT,CASSIKTGHTQYF
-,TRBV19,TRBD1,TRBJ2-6,TGTGCCAGTAGTATCCCGAGGACAGGTAACTCTGGGGCCAACGTCCTGACTTTC,CASSIPRTGNSGANVLTF
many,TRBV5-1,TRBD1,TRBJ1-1,TGCGCCAGCAGCTCGCCCTCCGGGACAGGGGACACTGAAGCTTTCTTT,CASSSPSGTGDTEAFF
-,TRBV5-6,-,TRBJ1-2,TGTGCCAGCAGCCTAGCAGGGGTCTGGGATGGCTACACCTTC,CASSLAGVWDGYTF
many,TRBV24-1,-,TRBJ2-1,TGTGCCACCAGTGATTTGAGTGGCGGTAGCTCCTACAATGAGCAGTTCTTC,CATSDLSGGSSYNEQFF
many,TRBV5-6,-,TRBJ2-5,TGTGCCAGCAGCCCCGGTATTGGGCAAGAGACCCAGTACTTC,CASSPGIGQETQYF
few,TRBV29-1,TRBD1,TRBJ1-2,TGCAGCGTTGAAGTCGAGGGACAGCGGAAAGCCTATGGCTACACCTTC,CSVEVEGQRKAYGYTF
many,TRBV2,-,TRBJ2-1,TGTGCCAGCAGTCCTAAGTACAATGAGCAGTTCTTC,CASSPKYNEQFF
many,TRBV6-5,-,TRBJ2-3,TGTGCCAGCAGTTACTCGTACTCCGGGTTAGCGGCCCTCACAGATACGCAGTATTTT,CASSYSYSGLAALTDTQYF
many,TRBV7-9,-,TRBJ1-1,TGTGCCAGCAGCTATGGACAGATGAACACTGAAGCTTTCTTT,CASSYGQMNTEAFF
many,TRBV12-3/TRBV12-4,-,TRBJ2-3,TGTGCCACAAGCACGGCCGCTAGCACAGATACGCAGTATTTT,CATSTAASTDTQYF
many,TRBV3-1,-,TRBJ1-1,TGTGCCAGCAGCCAAGGGGGGGTTCTCACTGAAGCTTTCTTT,CASSQGGVLTEAFF
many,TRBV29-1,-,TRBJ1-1,TGCAGCGTTGTGGCAGGGTATGTTGAAGCTTTCTTT,CSVVAGYVEAFF
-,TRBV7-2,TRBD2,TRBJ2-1,TGTGCCAGCAGCCGGGGACTAGCGGGAGCTGAGCAGTTCTTC,CASSRGLAGAEQFF
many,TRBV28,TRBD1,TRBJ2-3,TGTGCCAGCAGTATAACATTCGGACAGGGGGGTATCGGGGACCCTAGCACAGATACGCAGTATTTT,CASSITFGQGGIGDPSTDTQYF
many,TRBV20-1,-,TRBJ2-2,TGCAGTGTAGGGGAAGGGGGCACCGGGGAGCTGTTTTTT,CSVGEGGTGELFF
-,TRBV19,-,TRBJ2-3,TGTGCCAGTACATATCAGGATACGCAGTATTTT,CASTYQDTQYF
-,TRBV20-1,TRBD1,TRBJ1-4,TGCAGTGCTAGACAAGGGACAGCCGAAAAACTGTTTTTT,CSARQGTAEKLFF
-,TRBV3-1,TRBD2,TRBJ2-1,TGTGCCAGCTGGGCGGGGGGGACTTACAATGAGCAGTTCTTC,CASWAGGTYNEQFF
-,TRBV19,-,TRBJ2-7,TGTGCCAGTAGTATAGGAAGCACCGGGACCCCCTACGAGCAGTACTTC,CASSIGSTGTPYEQYF
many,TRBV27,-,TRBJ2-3,TGTGCCAGTACATTCGGCCCCGGCACAGATACGCAGTATTTT,CASTFGPGTDTQYF
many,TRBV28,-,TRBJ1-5,TGTGCCAGCACTCAAGGCCCCTATAGCAATCAGCCCCAGCATTTT,CASTQGPYSNQPQHF
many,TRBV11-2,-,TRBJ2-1,TGTGCCAGCAGGCCCAAGCCAGGGATCTCCTACAATGAGCAGTTCTTC,CASRPKPGISYNEQFF
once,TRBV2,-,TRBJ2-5,TGTGCCAGCAGTGAAAGAGAGGCCCAGTACTTC,CASSEREAQYF
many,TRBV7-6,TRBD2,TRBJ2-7,TGTGCCAGCAGCCCCCTAGCGGGGGGGTCCGAGCAGTACTTC,CASSPLAGGSEQYF
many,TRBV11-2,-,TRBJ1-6,TGTGCCAGCAGACAGGAAGGGGCGCGCAATTCACCCCTCCACTTT,CASRQEGARNSPLHF
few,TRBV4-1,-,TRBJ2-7,TGCGCCAGCAGCCAAGGGTTTCCACCAGGGACCTCCTACGAGCAGTACTTC,CASSQGFPPGTSYEQYF
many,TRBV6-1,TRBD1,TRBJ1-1,TGTGCCAGCAGTAAAATACGGACAGGGGGGTTCATGAACACTGAAGCTTTCTTT,CASSKIRTGGFMNTEAFF
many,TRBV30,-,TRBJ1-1,TGTGCCTGGGACCCTCTGGCGGCGAACACTGAAGCTTTCTTT,CAWDPLAANTEAFF
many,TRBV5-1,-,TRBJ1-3,TGCGCCAGCAGCTTGGCTCCCACCACCTCTGGAAACACCATATATTTT,CASSLAPTTSGNTIYF
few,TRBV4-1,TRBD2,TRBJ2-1,TGCGCCAGCAGCCTCTCGGTAGCGGGGGGGCCTTTTGAGCAGTTCTTC,CASSLSVAGGPFEQFF